A selection of T cell receptor beta chains follows, all from one sample in a study of blood T cells in healthy people across ages. One entry per CDR3 protein results from TCRdb running MiXCR on the 5' RACE reads. The data show roughly 1,100,000 distinct CDR3 sequences, roughly a quarter seen once. These data were also filed under a second study, of T cells of mothers and their children.

The sequencing input was blood. Receptor source: a girl aged 2-10 years in good health. CDR3s leave out the opening cysteine and the closing phenylalanine or tryptophan.

j_gene | v_gene | CDR3aa
TRBJ1-5 | TRBV28 | ASSLMGSNQPQH
TRBJ2-4 | TRBV6-1 | ASSERGVVVDIQY
. | TRBV7-9 | ASSSGGNEQY
TRBJ1-1 | TRBV5-1 | ASRELNGNTEAF
TRBJ2-3 | TRBV9 | ASSVERTDTQY
TRBJ2-2 | TRBV7-3 | ASSSTSGTGELF
TRBJ1-4 | TRBV27 | ASSLSGSNEKLF
. | TRBV4-2 | ASSQEGTSGISNEQF
TRBJ2-2 | TRBV29-1 | SVEWDIPTGELF
TRBJ2-1 | TRBV20-1 | SAPRASYNEQF
TRBJ2-7 | TRBV27 | ASRHETLAYEQY
TRBJ1-4 | TRBV19 | ASSEGWGRRNEKLF
TRBJ2-7 | TRBV7-9 | ASSPRTSGRSYEQY
TRBJ2-1 | TRBV18 | ASSPDFYNEQF
TRBJ2-7 | TRBV28 | ASSFRESPYEQY
TRBJ2-1 | TRBV20-1 | SALERANEHF
TRBJ1-1 | TRBV5-1 | ASSWREGNTGAF
TRBJ1-1 | TRBV5-1 | ASSSFDYRAEAF
TRBJ2-7 | TRBV7-8 | ASSPGGRWGEQY
TRBJ2-7 | TRBV2 | ASSTEWGSYEQY
TRBJ2-2 | TRBV28 | ASSLSAGVFTGELF
. | TRBV6-2/TRBV6-3 | ASVLDGTSYEQY
TRBJ1-1 | TRBV7-3 | ASSFGGAAEAF
TRBJ2-5 | TRBV28 | ASSGRGRETQY
TRBJ2-7 | TRBV5-1 | ASSLEGEGYEQY
TRBJ2-5 | TRBV7-9 | ASTGSPQETQY
TRBJ2-1 | TRBV29-1 | SVENNSNEQF
TRBJ1-4 | TRBV6-6 | ATQPASYEKLF
TRBJ2-1 | TRBV10-3 | AISGGSGAYEQF
TRBJ2-1 | TRBV7-9 | ASSLFSSVRVNEQF
TRBJ2-1 | TRBV7-8 | ASSLESASPYNEQF
. | TRBV7-9 | ASSPSMNRGEQF
TRBJ2-1 | TRBV5-6 | ASSSGLAGVNEQF
TRBJ1-1 | TRBV10-3 | AISESVGQVEAF
TRBJ1-6 | TRBV12-3/TRBV12-4 | ASTWYRGSENSPLH
TRBJ2-3 | TRBV24-1 | ATSGPAETSSWDTQY
TRBJ2-3 | TRBV3-1 | ASEKGSLSTDTQY
TRBJ1-6 | TRBV5-1 | ASSLGDRDSSYNSPLH
TRBJ1-1 | TRBV11-2 | ASSLLNGRDTEAF
TRBJ1-2 | TRBV20-1 | SADRDRGQRGYT
TRBJ2-1 | TRBV20-1 | SARRFASPNEQF
TRBJ1-2 | TRBV15 | ATSRDTGFPYPGYYGYT
TRBJ2-5 | TRBV12-3/TRBV12-4 | ASSLRTNQETQY
TRBJ2-6 | TRBV19 | ASCPHRDRVSPGANVLT
TRBJ2-5 | TRBV7-9 | ASSLGADSHETQY
TRBJ2-5 | TRBV7-9 | ASSPPDGVEGETQY